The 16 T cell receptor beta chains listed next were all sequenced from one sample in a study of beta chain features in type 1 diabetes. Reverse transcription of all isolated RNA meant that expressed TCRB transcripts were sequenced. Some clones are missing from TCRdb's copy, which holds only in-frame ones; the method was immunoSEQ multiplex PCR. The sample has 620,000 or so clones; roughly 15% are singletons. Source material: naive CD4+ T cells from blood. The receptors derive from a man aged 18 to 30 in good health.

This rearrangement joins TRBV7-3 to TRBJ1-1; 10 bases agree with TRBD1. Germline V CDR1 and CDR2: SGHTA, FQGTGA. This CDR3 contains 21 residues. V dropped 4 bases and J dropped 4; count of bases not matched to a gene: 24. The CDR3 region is CASSWDRGGPNWALTGTEAFF. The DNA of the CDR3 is TGTGCCAGCAGCTGGGACAGGGGTGGTCCGAATTGGGCTCTTACTGGCACTGAAGCTTTCTTT. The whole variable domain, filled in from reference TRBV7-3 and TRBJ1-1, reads GAGVSQTPSNKVTEKGKYVELRCDPISGHTALYWYRQSLGQGPEFLIYFQGTGAADDSGLPNDRFFAVRPEGSVSTLKIQRTERGDSAVYLCASSWDRGGPNWALTGTEAFFGQGTRLTVV.

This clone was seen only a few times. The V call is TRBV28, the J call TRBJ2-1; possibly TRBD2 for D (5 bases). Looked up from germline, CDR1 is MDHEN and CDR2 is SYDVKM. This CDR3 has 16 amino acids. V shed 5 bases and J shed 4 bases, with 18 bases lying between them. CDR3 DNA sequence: TGTGCCAGCAGTCCCCCGGGGTTTGGGGAGTACAATGAGCAGTTCTTC. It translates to CASSPPGFGEYNEQFF.

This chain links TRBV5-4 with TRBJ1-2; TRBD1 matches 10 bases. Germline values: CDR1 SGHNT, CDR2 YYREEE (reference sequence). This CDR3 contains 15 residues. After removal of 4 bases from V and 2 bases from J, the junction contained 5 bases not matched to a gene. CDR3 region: CASSQGQGQNYGYTF. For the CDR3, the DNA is TGTGCCAGCAGCCAGGGACAGGGGCAGAACTATGGCTACACCTTC.

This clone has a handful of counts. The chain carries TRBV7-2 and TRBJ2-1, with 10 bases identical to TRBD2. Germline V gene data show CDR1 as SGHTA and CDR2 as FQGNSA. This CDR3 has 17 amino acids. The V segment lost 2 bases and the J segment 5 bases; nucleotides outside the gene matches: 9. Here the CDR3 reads CASSLRGSGRLNNEQFF. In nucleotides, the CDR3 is TGTGCCAGCAGCTTAAGGGGTAGCGGGAGGTTGAACAATGAGCAGTTCTTC. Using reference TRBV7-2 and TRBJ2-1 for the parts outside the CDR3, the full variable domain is GAGVSQSPSNKVTEKGKDVELRCDPISGHTALYWYRQSLGQGLEFLIYFQGNSAPDKSGLPSDRFSAERTGGSVSTLTIQRTQQEDSAVYLCASSLRGSGRLNNEQFFGPGTRLTVL.

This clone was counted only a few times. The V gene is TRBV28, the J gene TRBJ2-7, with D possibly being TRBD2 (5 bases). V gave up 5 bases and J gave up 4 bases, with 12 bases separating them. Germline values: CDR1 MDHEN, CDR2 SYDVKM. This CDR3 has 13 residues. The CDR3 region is CASSRGSGYEQYF. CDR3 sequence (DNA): TGTGCCAGCAGTCGGGGTTCCGGGTACGAGCAGTACTTC.

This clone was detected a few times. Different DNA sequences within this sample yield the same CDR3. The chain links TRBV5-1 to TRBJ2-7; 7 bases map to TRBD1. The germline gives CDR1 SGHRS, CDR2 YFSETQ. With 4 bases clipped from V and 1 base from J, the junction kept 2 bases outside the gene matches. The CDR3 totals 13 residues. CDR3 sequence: CASSPTGSYEQYF. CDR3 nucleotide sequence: TGCGCCAGCAGCCCGACAGGGTCCTACGAGCAGTACTTC.

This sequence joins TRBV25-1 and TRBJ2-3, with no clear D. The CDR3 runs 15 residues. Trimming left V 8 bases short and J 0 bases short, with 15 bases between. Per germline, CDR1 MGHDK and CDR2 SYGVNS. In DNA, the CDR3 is TGTGCCAGCCAGGCCGGGCAGACTAGCACAGATACGCAGTATTTT. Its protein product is CASQAGQTSTDTQYF. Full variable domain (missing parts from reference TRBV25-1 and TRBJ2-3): EADIYQTPRYLVIGTGKKITLECSQTMGHDKMYWYQQDPGMELHLIHYSYGVNSTEKGDLSSESTVSRIRTEHFPLTLESARPSHTSQYLCASQAGQTSTDTQYFGPGTRLTVL.

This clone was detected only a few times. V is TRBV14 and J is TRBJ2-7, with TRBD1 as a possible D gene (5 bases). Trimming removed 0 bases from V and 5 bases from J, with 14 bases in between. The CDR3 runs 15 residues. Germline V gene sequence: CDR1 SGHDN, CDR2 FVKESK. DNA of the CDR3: TGTGCCAGCAGCCAAGATTATCAGGGATTCCACGAGCAGTACTTC. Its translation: CASSQDYQGFHEQYF.

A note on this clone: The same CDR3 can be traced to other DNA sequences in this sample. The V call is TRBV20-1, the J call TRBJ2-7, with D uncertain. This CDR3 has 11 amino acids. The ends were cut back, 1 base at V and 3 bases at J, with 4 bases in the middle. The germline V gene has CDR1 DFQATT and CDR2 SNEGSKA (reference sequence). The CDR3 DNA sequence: TGCAGTGCTAGAGCACACTACGAGCAGTACTTC. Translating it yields CSARAHYEQYF.

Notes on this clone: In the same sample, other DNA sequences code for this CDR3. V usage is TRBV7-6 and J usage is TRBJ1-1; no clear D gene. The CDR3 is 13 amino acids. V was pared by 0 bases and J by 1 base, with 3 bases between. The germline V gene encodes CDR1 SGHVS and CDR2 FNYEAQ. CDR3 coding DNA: TGTGCCAGCAGCTTAGCGGGGAACACTGAAGCTTTCTTT. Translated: CASSLAGNTEAFF.

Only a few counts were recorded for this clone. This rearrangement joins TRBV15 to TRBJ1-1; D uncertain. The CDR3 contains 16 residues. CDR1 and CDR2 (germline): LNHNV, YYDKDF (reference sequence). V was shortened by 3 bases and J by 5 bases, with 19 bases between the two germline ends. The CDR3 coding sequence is TGTGCCACCAGCAGGGACGCCTTGGTGGTACGGACTGAAGCTTTCTTT. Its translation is CATSRDALVVRTEAFF.

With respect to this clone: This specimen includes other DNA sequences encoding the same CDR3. The CDR3 sequence: CASSLKVEQYF. The CDR3 nucleotides read TGTGCCAGCAGCTTAAAGGTCGAGCAGTACTTC. The J gene is TRBJ2-7, the V gene TRBV11-2; D is uncertain. This CDR3 is 11 amino acids long. Trimming removed 2 bases at V and 6 bases at J, with 5 bases between. Germline V gives CDR1 SGHAT, CDR2 FQNNGV. The variable domain in full, completed from reference TRBV11-2 and TRBJ2-7, reads EAGVAQSPRYKIIEKRQSVAFWCNPISGHATLYWYQQILGQGPKLLIQFQNNGVVDDSQLPKDRFSAERLKGVDSTLKIQPAKLEDSAVYLCASSLKVEQYFGPGTRLTVT.

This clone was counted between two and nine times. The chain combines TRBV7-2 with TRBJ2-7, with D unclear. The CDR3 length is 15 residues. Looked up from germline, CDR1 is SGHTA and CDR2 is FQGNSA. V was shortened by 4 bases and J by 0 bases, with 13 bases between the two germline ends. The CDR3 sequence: CASSSPGRISYEQYF. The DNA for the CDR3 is TGTGCCAGCAGCTCCCCGGGCCGGATCTCCTACGAGCAGTACTTC.

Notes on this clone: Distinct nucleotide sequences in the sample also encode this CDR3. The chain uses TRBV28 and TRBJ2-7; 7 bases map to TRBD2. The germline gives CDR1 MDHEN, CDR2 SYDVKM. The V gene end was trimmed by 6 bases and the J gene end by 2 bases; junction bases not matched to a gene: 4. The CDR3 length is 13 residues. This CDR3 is CASRGSGTYEQYF. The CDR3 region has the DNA TGTGCCAGCAGAGGGAGCGGGACCTACGAGCAGTACTTC.

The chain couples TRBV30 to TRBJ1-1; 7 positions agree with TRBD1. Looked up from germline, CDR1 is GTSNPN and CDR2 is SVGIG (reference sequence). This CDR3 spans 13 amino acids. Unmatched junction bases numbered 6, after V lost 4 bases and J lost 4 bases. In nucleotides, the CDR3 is TGTGCCTGGAAAAGACAGGGACCCACTGAAGCTTTCTTT. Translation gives CAWKRQGPTEAFF.

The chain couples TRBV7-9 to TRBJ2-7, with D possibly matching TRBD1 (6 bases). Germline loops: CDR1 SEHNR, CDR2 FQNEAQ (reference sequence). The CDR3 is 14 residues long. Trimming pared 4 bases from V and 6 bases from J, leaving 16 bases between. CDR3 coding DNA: TGTGCCAGCAGCTACTCGGGGCAGGGGAGCGAGCAGTACTTC. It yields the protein CASSYSGQGSEQYF.